This TCR beta chain was sequenced during a study of T cell responses to AZD1222 COVID-19 vaccine. TCRdb's table, derived via immunoSEQ multiplex PCR, lists solely in-frame clones and lacks some. The repertoire holds 70,000 to 95,000 clones, with roughly nine tenths as singletons. This CDR3 is built from 16 residues. The germline CDR1 and CDR2 sequences are SNHLY and FYNNEI. V dropped 6 bases and J dropped 7 bases, with 19 bases sitting between them. Material: peripheral blood, obtained on day 0 of AZD1222 vaccination. The chain employs TRBV2 and TRBJ1-6; TRBD1 is a possible D gene (5 bases). This clonotype was sampled from an adult in good health. The CDR3: CASRRDFEGGNSPLHF. In nucleotides, the CDR3 is TGTGCCAGCAGGCGGGACTTCGAGGGTGGGAATTCACCCCTCCACTTT.